Listed below are T cell receptor beta chains from one sample, sequenced in a study of CD8 T cells in ankylosing spondylitis. MiXCR, run by TCRdb on the 5' RACE reads, gives a single entry per CDR3 protein. Found here are under 450,000 distinct CDR3 sequences, 17% of them singletons; the top ten hold 1%. The sequenced sample was blood, either unsorted or a sorted T cell fraction (not recorded which). Every receptor here comes from a male donor with ankylosing spondylitis. Each CDR3 is given with its conserved first and last residue. D genes are given only for firm matches. Clone size is shown for a subset of rows, as once, few, many or a class of expanded clone.

d_call j_call clone_size v_call cdr3_nt cdr3_aa
NA TRBJ2-1 NA TRBV4-1 TGCGCCAGCAGCCTGGAGGGGCTTCTGGATGAGCAGTTCTTC CASSLEGLLDEQFF
NA TRBJ2-3 NA TRBV9 TGTGCCAGCAGCCCACGCTTTGCGGCGGCAGATACGCAGTATTTT CASSPRFAAADTQYF
TRBD2 TRBJ2-5 few TRBV29-1 TGCAGCGTTGCTGGACTAGCCCAAGAGACCCAGTACTTC CSVAGLAQETQYF
TRBD2 TRBJ2-2 few TRBV9 TGTGCCAGCAGCGTAGTGCTTACTAGCGGGGGGGCTGACACCGGGGAGCTGTTTTTT CASSVVLTSGGADTGELFF
NA TRBJ2-3 NA TRBV10-3 TGTGCCATCGGAGTCTCCTTAGCAGATACGCAGTATTTT CAIGVSLADTQYF
NA TRBJ1-6 many TRBV5-1 TGCGCCAGCAGCTTGGTTCCGGGAGCCTATAATTCACCCCTCCACTTT CASSLVPGAYNSPLHF
NA TRBJ1-6 many TRBV12-3/TRBV12-4 TGTGCCAGCAGAAAGGGGGGGCTCGAAAATTCACCCCTCCACTTT CASRKGGLENSPLHF
NA TRBJ2-2 many TRBV29-1 TGCAGCGTTGAAGAGTCCACGGCGAACACCGGGGAGCTGTTTTTT CSVEESTANTGELFF
NA TRBJ1-4 few TRBV20-1 TGCAGTGCTAGAAAAGGTGCCACGTATGAAAAACTGTTTTTT CSARKGATYEKLFF
TRBD1 TRBJ1-1 few TRBV7-9 TGTGCCAGCAGCTTAGCGCAGGGACAGCGGGGGGCTGAAGCTTTCTTT CASSLAQGQRGAEAFF
NA TRBJ2-5 many TRBV5-5 TGTGCCAGCAGCTTCCTAAACCCCGGGGAGACCCAGTACTTC CASSFLNPGETQYF
TRBD1 TRBJ1-3 NA TRBV12-3/TRBV12-4 TGTGCCAGCAGTCCCGGGACTGCTGACAGGGTATACGGAAACACCATATATTTT CASSPGTADRVYGNTIYF
NA TRBJ1-3 few TRBV4-1 TGCGCCAGCAGCCAAGGATCGACGAAGAGCTCTGGAAACACCATATATTTT CASSQGSTKSSGNTIYF
NA TRBJ1-2 NA TRBV2 TGTGCCAGCAGTGAAGCGCTACGGCAGCTCTATGGCTACACCTTC CASSEALRQLYGYTF
TRBD2 TRBJ2-5 NA TRBV7-6 TGTGCCAGCAGCTTAGCAGGGCGACTAGCTGGTGAGACCCAGTACTTC CASSLAGRLAGETQYF
TRBD1 TRBJ2-3 NA TRBV24-1 TGTGCCTCCCCTTCGGACAGGGAAGAGGCTTGTGTAGGGCCGAATACTAGCACAGATACGCAGTATTTT CASPSDREEACVGPNTSTDTQYF
TRBD2 TRBJ2-2 NA TRBV7-2 TGTGCCAGCAGCTTGCTTCTAGCGGGGGGCTTTACCGGGGAGCTGTTTTTT CASSLLLAGGFTGELFF
NA TRBJ2-7 NA TRBV20-1 TGCAGTGCCCCAGACGGGACGTCCCCCTACGAGCAGTACTTC CSAPDGTSPYEQYF